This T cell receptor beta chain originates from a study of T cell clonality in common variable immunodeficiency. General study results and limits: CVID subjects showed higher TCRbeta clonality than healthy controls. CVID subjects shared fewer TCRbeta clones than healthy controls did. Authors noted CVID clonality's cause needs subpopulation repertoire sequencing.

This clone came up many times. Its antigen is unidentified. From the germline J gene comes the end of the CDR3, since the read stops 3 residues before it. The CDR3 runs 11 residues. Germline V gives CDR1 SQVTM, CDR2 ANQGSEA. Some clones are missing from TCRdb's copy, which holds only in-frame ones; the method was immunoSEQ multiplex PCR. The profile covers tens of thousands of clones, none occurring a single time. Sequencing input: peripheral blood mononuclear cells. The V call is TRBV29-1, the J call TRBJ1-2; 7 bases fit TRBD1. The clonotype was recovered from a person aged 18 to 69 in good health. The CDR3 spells CSVVSGGGYTF. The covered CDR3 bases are TGCAGCGTTGTTTCAGGGGGAGGC.